The present T cell receptor (beta chain) was sequenced within a study of PD-L1 blockade in urothelial cancer. Study summary: At 6 weeks and at 3 weeks (second dose) after treatment start, blood was analyzed. Median T cell yield from blood was about 130,000.

The time point was: peripheral blood 6 weeks after treatment start. The count of this clone is one. What it binds is not known. Each PCR reaction had synthetic TCR analog templates spiked into it. Only in-frame clones appear in the TCRdb table, and some are missing; sequencing was by immunoSEQ multiplex PCR. The table records 120,000 or so clones, about 84% of them present only once. With V trimmed by 1 base and J by 3 bases, 2 bases remained unmatched. The length of the CDR3 is 15 residues. Germline values: CDR1 LNHNV, CDR2 YYDKDF (reference sequence). Findings and limits, study-wide: Having blood TCR clonality under the median before treatment predicted better survival.

This receptor was identified in a man aged 50 or older with urothelial cancer. The specimen comprised PBMCs, sampled around atezolizumab (anti-PD-L1) treatment. V gene TRBV15 combines with J gene TRBJ2-7, with 11 bases matching TRBD2. Written as DNA, the CDR3 is TGTGCCACCAGCAGAGGGGGACTAGCGGACTACGAGCAGTACTTC. Amino acid sequence: CATSRGGLADYEQYF. The entire variable domain, with the rest obtained from reference TRBV15 and TRBJ2-7, is as follows: DAMVIQNPRYQVTQFGKPVTLSCSQTLNHNVMYWYQQKSSQAPKLLFHYYDKDFNNEADTPDNFQSRRPNTSFCFLDIRSPGLGDTAMYLCATSRGGLADYEQYFGPGTRLTVT.